Presented here are 20 T cell receptor beta chains from one specimen sequenced in a study of T cells in Graves' hyperthyroidism and ophthalmopathy. RNA transcripts served as the template for amplifying TCR beta CDR3 regions. During a first-round RT-PCR of the TCR CDR3, the HTBI primer set was used. TCRdb analysed the multiplex PCR reads with MiXCR anew, one entry per CDR3 protein. Of about 360,000 distinct CDR3 sequences in the sample, roughly 19% were seen once. Sequencing used blood. These receptors were collected from a woman under 30 with Graves' hyperthyroidism.

This clonotype was counted ten times or more. The chain combines TRBV20-1 with TRBJ2-5; D unresolved. The CDR3 consists of 11 residues. The germline V and J ends were trimmed by 2 bases and 5 bases, with 6 bases remaining between them. Germline CDR1 and CDR2: DFQATT and SNEGSKA (reference sequence). As DNA, the CDR3 is TGCAGTGCTAGACCTGACGAGACCCAGTACTTC. Residues: CSARPDETQYF.

This clonotype appeared many times. The chain recombines TRBV2 with TRBJ2-7; 7 positions match TRBD1. Germline V gene data show CDR1 as SNHLY and CDR2 as FYNNEI. There are 15 residues in the CDR3. V dropped 3 bases and J dropped 5; count of bases not matched to a gene: 10. The CDR3 region is CASSEKTGELDEQYF. Here the CDR3 DNA reads TGTGCCAGCAGTGAGAAAACAGGGGAACTGGACGAGCAGTACTTC.

This clonotype was picked up many times. The chain carries TRBV6-5 and TRBJ2-7, with 8 bases matching TRBD2. The CDR3 is 14 residues long. Trimming removed 6 bases from V and 6 bases from J; junction bases left unmatched: 10. CDR1 MNHEY and CDR2 SVGAGI come from the germline V gene. The CDR3 DNA is TGTGCCAGCAGACCCTCGGGAGGGCTCACCGAGCAGTACTTC. Protein: CASRPSGGLTEQYF.

This clonotype was seen a few times. J is TRBJ1-1 and V is TRBV7-2, with D perhaps TRBD1 (5 bases). The V end lost 7 bases, the J end lost 1 base, and 10 bases lay between the germline ends. The germline V gene has CDR1 SGHTA and CDR2 FQGNSA. The CDR3 spans 13 residues. CDR3 in amino acids: CASKRQTNTEAFF. The CDR3 nucleotides read TGTGCCAGCAAAAGACAGACGAACACTGAAGCTTTCTTT.

This clonotype was seen many times. The gene calls are TRBV20-1 and TRBJ1-1; tentative D call: TRBD1 (6 bases). Trimming left V 4 bases short and J 0 bases short, with 18 bases between. The CDR3 is 16 residues long. Germline V gene sequence: CDR1 DFQATT, CDR2 SNEGSKA (reference sequence). In DNA form, the CDR3 reads TGCAGTGCTAAACCCCCGGGGGCCCTTCTGAACACTGAAGCTTTCTTT. This gives the protein CSAKPPGALLNTEAFF.

Only a few counts were recorded for this clonotype. The chain carries TRBV3-1 and TRBJ2-7, with D uncertain. V gave up 0 bases and J gave up 2 bases, with 11 bases separating them. CDR1 and CDR2 (germline): LGHDT, YNNKEL (reference sequence). This CDR3 region has 15 residues. This chain's CDR3 is CASSQDRADPYEQYF. The CDR3 region has the DNA TGTGCCAGCAGCCAAGATAGGGCAGACCCCTACGAGCAGTACTTC.

This clonotype has only a few counts. Germline is not matched at one junction end, which may reflect a read error. V gene TRBV6-5 combines with J gene TRBJ1-1, with TRBD1 as a possible D gene (6 bases). The CDR3 extends over 13 amino acids. Per germline, CDR1 MNHEY and CDR2 SVGAGI. The CDR3 spells CASSYIGGARALF. CDR3 sequence (DNA): TGTGCCAGCAGTTACATCGGGGGCGCGAGAGCTCTCTTT.

This clonotype was observed a few times. The gene calls are TRBV18 and TRBJ2-7, with unresolved D. V dropped 3 bases and J dropped 2 bases, with 11 bases sitting between them. CDR1 and CDR2 (germline): KGHSH, LQKENI. CDR3 size: 14 residues. CDR3 amino acids: CASSPRGFAYEQYF. CDR3 bases: TGTGCCAGCTCACCTCGCGGTTTTGCCTACGAGCAGTACTTC.

This clonotype was observed many times. V usage is TRBV20-1 and J usage is TRBJ1-1, with D perhaps TRBD1 (5 bases). Between the trimmed V and J ends, which lost 4 bases and 1 base, there was a span of 13 bases. This CDR3 is built from 14 residues. Germline V gene data show CDR1 as DFQATT and CDR2 as SNEGSKA (reference sequence). For the CDR3, the DNA is TGCAGTGCTAAATCCGGACACGAGAACACTGAAGCTTTCTTT. Its protein product is CSAKSGHENTEAFF.

This clonotype came up many times. A much larger clone differs from this one at a single base, so this may be a read error. This chain uses TRBV20-1 with TRBJ2-7, with 11 bases lining up with TRBD1. This CDR3 has 15 amino acids. The germline V gene encodes CDR1 DFQATT and CDR2 SNEGSKA (reference sequence). The CDR3 coding sequence is TGCAGTGCTAGTGGGACAGGGGGTTACTCCTACGAGCAGCACTTC. As protein: CSASGTGGYSYEQHF.

The sample holds many counts of this clonotype. CDR3 amino acids: CAITGGSGTEAFF. CDR3 sequence (DNA): TGTGCCATCACTGGGGGATCGGGCACTGAAGCTTTCTTT. The chain has TRBV10-3 and TRBJ1-1, with a weak D call TRBD1 (5 bases). Trimming stripped 7 bases from V and 4 bases from J, with 13 bases between. The CDR3 sequence is 13 residues long. The germline CDR1 and CDR2 sequences are ENHRY and SYGVKD.

Only a few counts were recorded for this clonotype. The rearrangement links TRBV5-1 to TRBJ2-2; D is uncertain. Looked up from germline, CDR1 is SGHRS and CDR2 is YFSETQ. The CDR3 is 12 residues long. V was shortened by 4 bases and J by 3 bases, with 4 bases between the two germline ends. The CDR3 DNA reads TGCGCCAGCAGCAAGCACACCGGGGAGCTGTTTTTT. Translating gives CASSKHTGELFF.

This clonotype was recorded at least ten times. This sequence joins TRBV7-2 and TRBJ2-5, with 11 bases fitting TRBD2. Per germline, CDR1 SGHTA and CDR2 FQGNSA. J gave up 6 bases and V 2 bases, and 8 bases lay outside the gene matches. CDR3 size: 16 residues. The CDR3: CASSLFTSGGVQTQYF. In DNA, the CDR3 is TGTGCCAGCAGCTTATTCACTAGCGGGGGCGTGCAGACCCAGTACTTC.

This clonotype showed up just once. One base away lies a much larger clone, so this may be a sequencing read error. The chain is built from TRBV12-3 or TRBV12-4 and TRBJ1-1, with TRBD1 as a possible D gene (6 bases). The CDR3 extends over 12 amino acids. Between the trimmed V and J ends, which lost 5 bases and 6 bases, there was a span of 10 bases. CDR3 residues: CASSTGRAEAFF. The CDR3 DNA reads as TGTGCCAGCAGTACAGGGAGAGCTGAAGCTTTCTTT.

The J gene is TRBJ1-2, the V gene TRBV5-1; possible D gene TRBD1, 5 bases. Germline V gene lookup returns CDR1 SGHRS and CDR2 YFSETQ. Trimming left V 1 base short and J 3 bases short, with 13 bases between. The CDR3 runs to 15 residues. The CDR3 here is CASSLRGEDYYGYTF. CDR3 coding DNA: TGCGCCAGCAGCTTGCGAGGGGAAGATTACTATGGCTACACCTTC. The full variable domain, completed using reference TRBV5-1 and TRBJ1-2, is KAGVTQTPRYLIKTRGQQVTLSCSPISGHRSVSWYQQTPGQGLQFLFEYFSETQRNKGNFPGRFSGRQFSNSRSEMNVSTLELGDSALYLCASSLRGEDYYGYTFGSGTRLTVV.

This clonotype was counted ten times or more. This sequence joins TRBV5-1 and TRBJ1-1, with unresolved D. This CDR3 is built from 14 residues. The V gene lost 6 bases and the J gene lost 3 bases, with 15 bases spanning the gap. CDR1 is SGHRS, CDR2 YFSETQ, per germline. CDR3 sequence: CASKGGRTDTEAFF. The CDR3 DNA reads TGCGCCAGCAAGGGCGGAAGGACGGACACTGAAGCTTTCTTT.

The chain joins TRBV11-2 to TRBJ2-4; D not resolved. This CDR3 has 16 residues. Germline values: CDR1 SGHAT, CDR2 FQNNGV. Trimming took off 3 bases at V and 0 bases at J, with 12 bases between the two ends. As DNA, the CDR3 is TGTGCCAGCAGCTTGGGCAGCCTACTAGCCAAAAACATTCAGTACTTC. Translation gives CASSLGSLLAKNIQYF.

This clonotype showed up many times. The chain employs TRBV6-1 and TRBJ2-7; 7 positions agree with TRBD2. The CDR3 totals 15 residues. V shed 6 bases, J shed 3 bases, and the junction held 11 bases outside the gene matches. Germline CDR1 and CDR2: MNHNS and SASEGT. The CDR3 loop reads CASSRGLTGGYEQYF. The CDR3 region has the DNA TGTGCCAGCAGCCGCGGACTAACGGGGGGCTACGAGCAGTACTTC.

This clonotype was seen a few times. This may come from a read error, since a much larger clone is one base off. The genes are TRBV28 and TRBJ1-2; the D gene is possibly TRBD1 (6 bases). The germline V gene has CDR1 MDHEN and CDR2 SYDVKM. This CDR3 has 14 amino acids. CDR3 DNA: TGTGCCAGCAGCTCAAGGGGGGTGTCCGATGGCTGCACCTTC. Its translation is CASSSRGVSDGCTF.

The V call is TRBV3-1, the J call TRBJ1-1; TRBD1 agrees at 8 bases. Germline CDR1 LGHDT, CDR2 YNNKEL (reference sequence). V shed 4 bases and J 5 bases; nucleotides not matched to a gene: 6. CDR3 length: 14 residues. The CDR3 sequence: CASSPDRAETEAFF. The CDR3 DNA sequence: TGTGCCAGCAGCCCGGACAGGGCAGAGACTGAAGCTTTCTTT.